Described below is a single TCR beta chain sequence and its context. What it binds is unknown. PCR was performed using 60 Vbeta and 13 Jbeta primers. The data were produced by immunoSEQ multiplex PCR, yet TCRdb's version contains in-frame clones alone and is incomplete. Here the sample spans around 150,000 clones, 80% being singletons. The CDR3 has 15 amino acids. Unmatched junction bases numbered 4, after V lost 5 bases and J lost 4 bases. Germline CDR1 and CDR2: KGHSH and LQKENI. The data were obtained in a study of cytomegalovirus exposure and HLA in healthy donors. Turning to the study itself: Earlier, 180 million or so T cells were analyzed, and 90 million to 140 million unique TCR beta sequences were found among them.

Study-wide findings and caveats: Earlier findings revealed that most TCR beta V segments proved productive either about 87% or about 30% of the time. Later analysis identified a missense DCLRE1C variant that was linked to TCR beta V- and J-gene trimming. When a later analysis compared HLA-associated TCR beta chains with equally common others, the HLA-associated chains turned out to be more clonally expanded and to have lower generation probabilities.

This TCR came from a male donor in good health and CMV-seropositive. The sample taken for sequencing was PBMCs. V gene TRBV18 combines with J gene TRBJ1-3; TRBD1 aligns across 11 bases. This CDR3 is CASSSDRGPGNTIYF. Here the CDR3 DNA reads TGTGCCAGCTCATCGGACAGGGGGCCCGGAAACACCATATATTTT.